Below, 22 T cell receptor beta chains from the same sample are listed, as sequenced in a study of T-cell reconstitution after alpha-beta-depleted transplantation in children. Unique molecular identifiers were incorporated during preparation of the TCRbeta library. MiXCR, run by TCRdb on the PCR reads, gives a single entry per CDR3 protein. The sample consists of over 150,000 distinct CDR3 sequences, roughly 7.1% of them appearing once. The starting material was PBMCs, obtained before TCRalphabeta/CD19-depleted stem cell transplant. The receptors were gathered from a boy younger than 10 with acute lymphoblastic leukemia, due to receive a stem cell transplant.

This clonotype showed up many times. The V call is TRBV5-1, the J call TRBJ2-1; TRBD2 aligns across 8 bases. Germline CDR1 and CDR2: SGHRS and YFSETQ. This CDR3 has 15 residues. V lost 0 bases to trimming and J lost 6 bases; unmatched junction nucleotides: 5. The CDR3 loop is CASSLVTGGLNEQFF. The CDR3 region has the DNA TGCGCCAGCAGCTTGGTGACGGGAGGGCTCAATGAGCAGTTCTTC.

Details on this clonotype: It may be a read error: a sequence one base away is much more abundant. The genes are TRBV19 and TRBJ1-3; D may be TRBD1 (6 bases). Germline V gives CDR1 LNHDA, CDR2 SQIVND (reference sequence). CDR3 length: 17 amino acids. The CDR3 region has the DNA TGTGCCAGTAGATGGGGGCTTGGCAGCAGCTCTGGAAACTCCATATATTTT. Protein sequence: CASRWGLGSSSGNSIYF.

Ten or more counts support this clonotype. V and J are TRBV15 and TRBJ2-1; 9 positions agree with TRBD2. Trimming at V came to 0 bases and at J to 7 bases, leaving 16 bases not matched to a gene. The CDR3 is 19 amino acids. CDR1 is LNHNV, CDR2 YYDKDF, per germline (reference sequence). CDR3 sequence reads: CATSRDQPRLRGGRNEQFF. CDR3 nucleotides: TGTGCCACCAGCAGAGATCAACCTCGTTTGCGGGGGGGCCGGAATGAGCAGTTCTTC.

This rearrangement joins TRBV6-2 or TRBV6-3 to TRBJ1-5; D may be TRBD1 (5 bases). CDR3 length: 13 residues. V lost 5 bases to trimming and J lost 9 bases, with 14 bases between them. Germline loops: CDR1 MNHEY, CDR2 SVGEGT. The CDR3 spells CASSGTGERPQHF. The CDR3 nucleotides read TGTGCCAGCAGTGGGACCGGGGAACGGCCCCAGCATTTT.

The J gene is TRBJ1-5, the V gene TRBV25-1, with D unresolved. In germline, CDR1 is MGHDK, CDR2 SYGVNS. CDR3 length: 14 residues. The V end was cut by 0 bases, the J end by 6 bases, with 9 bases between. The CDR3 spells CASSEYIEGQPQHF. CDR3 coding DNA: TGTGCCAGCAGTGAATATATCGAGGGTCAGCCCCAGCATTTT. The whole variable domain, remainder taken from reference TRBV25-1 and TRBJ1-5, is EADIYQTPRYLVIGTGKKITLECSQTMGHDKMYWYQQDPGMELHLIHYSYGVNSTEKGDLSSESTVSRIRTEHFPLTLESARPSHTSQYLCASSEYIEGQPQHFGDGTRLSIL.

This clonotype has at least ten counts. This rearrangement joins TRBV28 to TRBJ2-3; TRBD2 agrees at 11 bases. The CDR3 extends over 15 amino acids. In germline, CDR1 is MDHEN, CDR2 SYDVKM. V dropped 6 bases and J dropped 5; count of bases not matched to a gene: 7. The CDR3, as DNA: TGTGCCAGCAGGGCCGGGACTAGCGGACTAGATACGCAGTATTTT. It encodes CASRAGTSGLDTQYF.

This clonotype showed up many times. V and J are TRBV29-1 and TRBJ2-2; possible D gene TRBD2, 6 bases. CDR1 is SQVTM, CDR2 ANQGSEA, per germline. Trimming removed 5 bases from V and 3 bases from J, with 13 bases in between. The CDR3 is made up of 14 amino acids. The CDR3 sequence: CSVFSGLHTGELFF. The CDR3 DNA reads TGCAGCGTTTTTTCGGGACTCCACACCGGGGAGCTGTTTTTT.

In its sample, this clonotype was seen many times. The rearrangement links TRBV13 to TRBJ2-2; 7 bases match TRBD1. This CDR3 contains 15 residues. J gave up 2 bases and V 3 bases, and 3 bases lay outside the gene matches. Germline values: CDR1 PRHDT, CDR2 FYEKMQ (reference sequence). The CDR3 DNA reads TGTGCCAGCAGCTTTGGGGACAGTAACACCGGGGAGCTGTTTTTT. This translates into CASSFGDSNTGELFF. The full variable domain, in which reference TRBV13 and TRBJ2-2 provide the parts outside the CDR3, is AAGVIQSPRHLIKEKRETATLKCYPIPRHDTVYWYQQGPGQDPQFLISFYEKMQSDKGSIPDRFSAQQFSDYHSELNMSSLELGDSALYFCASSFGDSNTGELFFGEGSRLTVL.

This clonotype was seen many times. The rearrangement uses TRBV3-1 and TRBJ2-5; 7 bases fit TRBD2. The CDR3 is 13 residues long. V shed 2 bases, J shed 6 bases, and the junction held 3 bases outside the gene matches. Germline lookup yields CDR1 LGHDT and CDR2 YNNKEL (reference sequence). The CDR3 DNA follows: TGTGCCAGCAGCCAAAAACTAGCGAAGACCCAGTACTTC. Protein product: CASSQKLAKTQYF.

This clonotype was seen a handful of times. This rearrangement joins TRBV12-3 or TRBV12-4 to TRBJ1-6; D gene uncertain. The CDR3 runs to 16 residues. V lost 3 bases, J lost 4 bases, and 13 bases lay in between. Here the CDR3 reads CASSFWSGSYNSPLHF. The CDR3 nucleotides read TGTGCCAGCAGTTTTTGGTCTGGGTCGTATAATTCACCCCTCCACTTT.

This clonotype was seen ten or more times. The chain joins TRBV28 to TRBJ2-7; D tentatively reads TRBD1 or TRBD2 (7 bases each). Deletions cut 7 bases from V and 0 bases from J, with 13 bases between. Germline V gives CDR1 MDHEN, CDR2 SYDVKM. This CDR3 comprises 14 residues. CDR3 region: CASIPGGASYEQYF. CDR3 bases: TGTGCCAGCATCCCAGGGGGGGCCTCCTACGAGCAGTACTTC.

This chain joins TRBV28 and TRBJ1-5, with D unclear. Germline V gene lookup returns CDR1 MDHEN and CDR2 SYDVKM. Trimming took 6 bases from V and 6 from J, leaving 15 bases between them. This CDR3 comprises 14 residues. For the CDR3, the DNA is TGTGCCAGCAGCCGGCCCGACTGGGGTCAGCCCCAGCATTTT. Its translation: CASSRPDWGQPQHF.

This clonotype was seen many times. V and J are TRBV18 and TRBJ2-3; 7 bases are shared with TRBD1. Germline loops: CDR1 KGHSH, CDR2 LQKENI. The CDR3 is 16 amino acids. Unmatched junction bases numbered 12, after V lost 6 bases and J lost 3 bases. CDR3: CASSTGIGTETDTQYF. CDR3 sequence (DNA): TGTGCCAGCTCTACCGGCATTGGGACAGAGACAGATACGCAGTATTTT.

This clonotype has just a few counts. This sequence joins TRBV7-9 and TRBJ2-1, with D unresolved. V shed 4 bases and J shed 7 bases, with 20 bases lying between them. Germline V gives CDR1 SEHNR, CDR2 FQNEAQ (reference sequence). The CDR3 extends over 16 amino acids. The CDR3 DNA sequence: TGTGCCAGCAGCTCCACAAAGCCCGGGTCGCTGAATGAGCAGTTCTTC. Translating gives CASSSTKPGSLNEQFF.

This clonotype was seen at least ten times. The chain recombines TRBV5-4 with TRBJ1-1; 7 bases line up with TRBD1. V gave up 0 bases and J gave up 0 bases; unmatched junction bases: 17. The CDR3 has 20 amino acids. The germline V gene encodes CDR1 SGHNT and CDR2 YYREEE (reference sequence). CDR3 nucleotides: TGTGCCAGCAGCTTGGGGCCGAGGGGGGGCCAGGGGGTCATGAACACTGAAGCTTTCTTT. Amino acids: CASSLGPRGGQGVMNTEAFF.

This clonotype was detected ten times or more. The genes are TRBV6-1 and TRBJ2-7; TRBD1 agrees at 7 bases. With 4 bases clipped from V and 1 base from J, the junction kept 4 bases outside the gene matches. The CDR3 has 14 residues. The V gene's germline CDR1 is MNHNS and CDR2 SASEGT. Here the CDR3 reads CASSADRVSYEQYF. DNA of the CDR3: TGTGCCAGCAGTGCCGACAGGGTTTCCTACGAGCAGTACTTC.

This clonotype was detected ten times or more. CDR3 sequence (DNA): TGTGCCACCGCGGAGAGAAAGTACCAAGAGACCCAGTACTTC. This codes for CATAERKYQETQYF. The chain has TRBV6-2 or TRBV6-3 and TRBJ2-5; D call uncertain. Trimming stripped 10 bases from V and 0 bases from J, with 15 bases between. Per the germline V gene, CDR1 is MNHEY and CDR2 is SVGEGT. CDR3 length equals 14 residues.

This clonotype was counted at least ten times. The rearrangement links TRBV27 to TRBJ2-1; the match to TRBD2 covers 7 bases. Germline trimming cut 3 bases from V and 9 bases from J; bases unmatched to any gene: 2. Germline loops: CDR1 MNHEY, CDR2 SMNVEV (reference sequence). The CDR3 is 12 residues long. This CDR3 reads CASSFAGVEQFF. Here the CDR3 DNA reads TGTGCCAGCAGTTTTGCGGGGGTTGAGCAGTTCTTC.

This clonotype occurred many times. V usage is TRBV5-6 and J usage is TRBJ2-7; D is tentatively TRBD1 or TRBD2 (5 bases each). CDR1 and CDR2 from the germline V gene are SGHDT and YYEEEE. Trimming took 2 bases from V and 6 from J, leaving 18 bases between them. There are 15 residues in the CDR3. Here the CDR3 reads CASSFREMTILEQYF. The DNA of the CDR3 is TGTGCCAGCAGCTTCAGGGAGATGACTATCCTCGAGCAGTACTTC.

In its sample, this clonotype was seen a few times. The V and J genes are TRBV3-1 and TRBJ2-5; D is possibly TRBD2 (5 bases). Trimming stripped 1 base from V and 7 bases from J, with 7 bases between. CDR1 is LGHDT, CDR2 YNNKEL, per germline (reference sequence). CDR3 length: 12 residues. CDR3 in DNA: TGTGCCAGCAGCCAAGTGGCGGGGACCCAGTACTTC. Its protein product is CASSQVAGTQYF.

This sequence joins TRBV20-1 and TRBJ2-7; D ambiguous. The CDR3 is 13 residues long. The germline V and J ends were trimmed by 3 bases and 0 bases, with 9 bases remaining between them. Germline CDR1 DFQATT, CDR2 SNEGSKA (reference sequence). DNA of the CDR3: TGCAGTGCTAGTGACACTCTCTCCTACGAGCAGTACTTC. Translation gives CSASDTLSYEQYF.

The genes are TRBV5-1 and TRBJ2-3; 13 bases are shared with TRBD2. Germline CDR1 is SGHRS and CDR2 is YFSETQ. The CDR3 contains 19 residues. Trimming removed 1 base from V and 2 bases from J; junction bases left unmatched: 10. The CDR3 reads CASSLPPSGTSGATDTQYF. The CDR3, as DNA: TGCGCCAGCAGCTTGCCCCCCTCCGGGACTAGCGGGGCCACAGATACGCAGTATTTT.